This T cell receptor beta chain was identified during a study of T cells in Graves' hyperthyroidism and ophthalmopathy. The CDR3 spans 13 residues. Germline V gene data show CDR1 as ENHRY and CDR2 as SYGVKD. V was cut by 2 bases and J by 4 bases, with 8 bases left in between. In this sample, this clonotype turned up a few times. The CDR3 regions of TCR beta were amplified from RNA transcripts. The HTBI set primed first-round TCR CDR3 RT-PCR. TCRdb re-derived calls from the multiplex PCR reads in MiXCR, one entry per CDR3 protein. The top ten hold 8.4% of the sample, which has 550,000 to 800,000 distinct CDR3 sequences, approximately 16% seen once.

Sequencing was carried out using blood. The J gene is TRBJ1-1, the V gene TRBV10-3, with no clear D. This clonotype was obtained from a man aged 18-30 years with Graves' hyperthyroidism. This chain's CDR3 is CAISEKTGTEAFF. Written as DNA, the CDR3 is TGTGCCATCAGTGAGAAGACGGGCACTGAAGCTTTCTTT.